The 21 T cell receptor beta chains in this list originate from one sample, sequenced in a study of shared clonotypes between healthy human individuals. The repertoire was sequenced with immunoSEQ multiplex PCR; TCRdb's copy has only in-frame clones and lacks some. The sample carries a few hundred thousand clones, around 80% recorded once. Sequenced sample: PBMCs. These receptor sequences come from a woman in her thirties or forties in good health. Some clones in this sample may be carry-over from other donors' samples.

The chain joins TRBV2 to TRBJ2-7; 7 nucleotides agree with TRBD2. The CDR3 is 14 residues long. Germline V gene lookup returns CDR1 SNHLY and CDR2 FYNNEI. After removal of 5 bases from V and 4 bases from J, the junction contained 8 bases not matched to a gene. CDR3: CASSRTGGSYEQYF. The CDR3 nucleotides are TGTGCCAGCAGTCGGACTGGCGGGAGTTACGAGCAGTACTTC.

Written as DNA, the CDR3 is TGCAGCGTTGATGACGGGGAGGGCACTGAAGCTTTCTTT. Protein sequence: CSVDDGEGTEAFF. The chain recombines TRBV29-1 with TRBJ1-1; D not resolved. The V end was cut by 3 bases, the J end by 4 bases, with 12 bases between. This CDR3 spans 13 amino acids. CDR1 SQVTM and CDR2 ANQGSEA come from the germline V gene.

The V call is TRBV9, the J call TRBJ2-3; D unresolved. This CDR3 contains 14 residues. CDR1 is SGDLS and CDR2 is YYNGEE in the germline V gene. The V end lost 0 bases, the J end lost 4 bases, and 9 bases lay between the germline ends. The CDR3 sequence is CASSVGRSADTQYF. The CDR3, as DNA: TGTGCCAGCAGCGTAGGACGGTCCGCAGATACGCAGTATTTT.

The chain uses TRBV9 and TRBJ2-1; a weak D match, TRBD2 (5 bases). Trimming took 4 bases from V and 3 from J, leaving 17 bases between them. The CDR3 length is 16 residues. Germline CDR1 reads SGDLS; CDR2 reads YYNGEE. CDR3 nucleotides: TGTGCCAGCAGCCCCCGGGGTAGTTGGGTCTACAATGAGCAGTTCTTC. Protein product: CASSPRGSWVYNEQFF.

This clone was observed a single time. The gene calls are TRBV29-1 and TRBJ2-5; D is possibly TRBD1 (6 bases). With 5 bases removed from V and 2 bases from J, the gap between germline ends came to 12 bases. Germline V gene lookup returns CDR1 SQVTM and CDR2 ANQGSEA. This CDR3 has 13 residues. The CDR3 spells CSVTGQSQETQYF. The DNA for the CDR3 is TGCAGCGTTACGGGACAATCGCAAGAGACCCAGTACTTC.

The rearrangement uses TRBV7-3 and TRBJ2-5, with 13 bases identical to TRBD2. The CDR3 runs to 20 residues. Unmatched junction bases numbered 11, after V lost 0 bases and J lost 1 base. Germline V gene lookup returns CDR1 SGHTA and CDR2 FQGTGA. DNA of the CDR3: TGTGCCAGCAGCTTAACCCGGACTAGCGGGAGTCGCGCCGTCCAAGAGACCCAGTACTTC. Its translation is CASSLTRTSGSRAVQETQYF.

This clone was counted only a few times. The chain uses TRBV6-6 and TRBJ1-5; TRBD1 agrees at 7 bases. The CDR3 has 14 amino acids. The V gene's germline CDR1 is MNHNY and CDR2 SVGAGI (reference sequence). V lost 5 bases and J lost 6; bases outside the gene matches: 7. This CDR3 reads CASSPRQGGQPQHF. The CDR3 coding sequence is TGTGCCAGCAGTCCCCGACAGGGCGGTCAGCCCCAGCATTTT.

As concerns this clone: With only one base between it and a far larger clone, this is likely a read error. The chain recombines TRBV25-1 with TRBJ2-7; D may be TRBD1 or TRBD2 (5 bases each). This CDR3 has 15 amino acids. Germline V lookup: CDR1 MGHDK, CDR2 SYGVNS. The CDR3 DNA reads as TGTGCCGGCAGTGAATCAGGGACCTACCCGAGAGGGCAGTACTTC. Translated: CAGSESGTYPRGQYF.

As regards this clone: A single base separates this from a much larger clone, so it may be a read error. J is TRBJ2-7 and V is TRBV30, with 8 bases matching TRBD2. The length of the CDR3 is 12 residues. The germline CDR1 and CDR2 sequences are GTSNPN and SVGIG (reference sequence). The CDR3 coding sequence is TGTGTCTGGAGTGTACGTAGCGGGGTGCAGTACTTC. Translation gives CVWSVRSGVQYF.

This clone showed up just a few times. This rearrangement joins TRBV28 to TRBJ1-2; D is undetermined. CDR1 is MDHEN and CDR2 is SYDVKM in the germline V gene. CDR3 length: 12 amino acids. The CDR3 nucleotides are TGTGTAGTCTATAGGGCGTTCTATGGCTACACCTTC. Amino acids: CVVYRAFYGYTF.

The chain employs TRBV2 and TRBJ2-3; 12 bases fit TRBD2. Germline values: CDR1 SNHLY, CDR2 FYNNEI. The trim removed 2 bases at V and 5 bases at J, leaving 2 bases unmatched. CDR3 length: 15 amino acids. The CDR3 protein is CASSEPGLAGDTQYF. The CDR3 bases are TGTGCCAGCAGTGAACCGGGACTAGCGGGAGATACGCAGTATTTT.

Regarding this clone: The identical CDR3 is also encoded by other nucleotide sequences in the sample. This chain links TRBV28 with TRBJ2-7; D is uncertain. The CDR3 consists of 11 residues. V was cut by 6 bases and J by 2 bases, with 5 bases left in between. Germline CDR1 is MDHEN and CDR2 is SYDVKM. The CDR3 nucleotides are TGTGCCAGCAGCTCTGCCTACGAGCAGTACTTC. This sequence encodes CASSSAYEQYF.

Only a few counts were recorded for this clone. This chain uses TRBV2 with TRBJ2-1; D unclear. The CDR3 extends over 14 amino acids. Germline values: CDR1 SNHLY, CDR2 FYNNEI. With 7 bases removed from V and 2 bases from J, the gap between germline ends came to 12 bases. The CDR3 sequence is CASTRLGTYNEQFF. The CDR3 region has the DNA TGTGCCAGCACCCGTCTGGGAACCTACAATGAGCAGTTCTTC. The complete variable domain, with remaining parts taken from reference TRBV2 and TRBJ2-1, reads EPEVTQTPSHQVTQMGQEVILRCVPISNHLYFYWYRQILGQKVEFLVSFYNNEISEKSEIFDDQFSVERPDGSNFTLKIRSTKLEDSAMYFCASTRLGTYNEQFFGPGTRLTVL.

The chain employs TRBV18 and TRBJ2-7; TRBD2 aligns across 7 bases. CDR3 length: 16 amino acids. The trim removed 0 bases at V and 2 bases at J, leaving 7 bases unmatched. Germline lookup yields CDR1 KGHSH and CDR2 LQKENI. CDR3 loop: CASSPPRASGTYEQYF. CDR3 sequence (DNA): TGTGCCAGCTCACCACCTAGAGCTAGCGGAACCTACGAGCAGTACTTC.

The J gene is TRBJ2-3, the V gene TRBV18, with D possibly being TRBD2 (5 bases). Trimming cost V 3 bases and J 2 bases, with 15 bases left between them. Germline loops: CDR1 KGHSH, CDR2 LQKENI. The CDR3 spans 16 residues. The CDR3 protein is CASSPSARGLTDTQYF. The CDR3 DNA reads as TGTGCCAGCTCACCGTCAGCTCGGGGTCTCACAGATACGCAGTATTTT.

The V call is TRBV6-5, the J call TRBJ1-3; D unresolved. V gave up 6 bases and J gave up 0 bases, with 12 bases separating them. Germline CDR1 MNHEY, CDR2 SVGAGI. CDR3 length equals 15 residues. The CDR3 protein is CASRLTRTSGNTIYF. The CDR3, as DNA: TGTGCCAGCAGGCTGACACGCACCTCTGGAAACACCATATATTTT.

The chain recombines TRBV28 with TRBJ1-2; tentative D call: TRBD1 (6 bases). The germline CDR1 and CDR2 sequences are MDHEN and SYDVKM. Trimming removed 6 bases at V and 14 bases at J, with 28 bases between. CDR3 length: 15 amino acids. Written as DNA, the CDR3 is TGTGCCAGCAGCTTTGGTGGTTGGGGGGCTTTGGCCCCAACCTTC. This gives the protein CASSFGGWGALAPTF.

This chain links TRBV30 with TRBJ2-2; no definite D call. The germline gives CDR1 GTSNPN, CDR2 SVGIG (reference sequence). With 2 bases removed from V and 4 bases from J, the gap between germline ends came to 8 bases. The CDR3 spans 13 residues. CDR3 sequence (DNA): TGTGCCTGGAGTCAATGGGGCACCGGGGAGCTGTTTTTT. It yields the protein CAWSQWGTGELFF.

J is TRBJ2-1 and V is TRBV7-3; D is uncertain. The CDR3 has 13 residues. Germline V CDR1 and CDR2: SGHTA, FQGTGA. Trimming removed 0 bases from V and 4 bases from J, with 4 bases in between. CDR3 in amino acids: CASSLTGYNEQFF. The CDR3 region has the DNA TGTGCCAGCAGCTTAACCGGATACAATGAGCAGTTCTTC.

Ten or more counts support this clone. The rearrangement uses TRBV27 and TRBJ2-7; tentative D call: TRBD1 (7 bases). This CDR3 region has 15 residues. CDR1 and CDR2 (germline): MNHEY, SMNVEV (reference sequence). V shed 4 bases and J shed 4 bases, with 17 bases lying between them. Here the CDR3 reads CASSSRGGGGYEQYF. Here the CDR3 DNA reads TGTGCCAGCAGTTCGCGTGGAGGGGGCGGGTACGAGCAGTACTTC.

This chain connects TRBV29-1 to TRBJ2-2, with a weak D call TRBD1 (6 bases). V lost 3 bases to trimming and J lost 4 bases, with 9 bases between them. Germline V gene data show CDR1 as SQVTM and CDR2 as ANQGSEA. The CDR3 is 13 residues long. Here the CDR3 DNA reads TGCAGCGTTGATGAAGGGGGCACCGGGGAGCTGTTTTTT. The encoded protein is CSVDEGGTGELFF.